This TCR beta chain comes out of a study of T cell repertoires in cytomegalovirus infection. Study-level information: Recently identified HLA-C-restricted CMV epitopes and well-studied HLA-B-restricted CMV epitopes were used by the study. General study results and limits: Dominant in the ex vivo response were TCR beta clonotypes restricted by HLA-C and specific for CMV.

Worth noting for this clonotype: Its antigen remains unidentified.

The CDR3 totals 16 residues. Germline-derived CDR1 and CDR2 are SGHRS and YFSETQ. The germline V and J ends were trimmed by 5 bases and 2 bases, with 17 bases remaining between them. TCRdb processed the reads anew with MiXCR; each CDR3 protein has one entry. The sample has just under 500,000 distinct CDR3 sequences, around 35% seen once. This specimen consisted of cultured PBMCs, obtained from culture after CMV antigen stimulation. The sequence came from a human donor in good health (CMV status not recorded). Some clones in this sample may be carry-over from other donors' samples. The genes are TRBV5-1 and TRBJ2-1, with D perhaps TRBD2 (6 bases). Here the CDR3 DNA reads TGCGCCAGCAGGCAGTTTGTTGCTAGCGCCTACAATGAGCAGTTCTTC. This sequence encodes CASRQFVASAYNEQFF.